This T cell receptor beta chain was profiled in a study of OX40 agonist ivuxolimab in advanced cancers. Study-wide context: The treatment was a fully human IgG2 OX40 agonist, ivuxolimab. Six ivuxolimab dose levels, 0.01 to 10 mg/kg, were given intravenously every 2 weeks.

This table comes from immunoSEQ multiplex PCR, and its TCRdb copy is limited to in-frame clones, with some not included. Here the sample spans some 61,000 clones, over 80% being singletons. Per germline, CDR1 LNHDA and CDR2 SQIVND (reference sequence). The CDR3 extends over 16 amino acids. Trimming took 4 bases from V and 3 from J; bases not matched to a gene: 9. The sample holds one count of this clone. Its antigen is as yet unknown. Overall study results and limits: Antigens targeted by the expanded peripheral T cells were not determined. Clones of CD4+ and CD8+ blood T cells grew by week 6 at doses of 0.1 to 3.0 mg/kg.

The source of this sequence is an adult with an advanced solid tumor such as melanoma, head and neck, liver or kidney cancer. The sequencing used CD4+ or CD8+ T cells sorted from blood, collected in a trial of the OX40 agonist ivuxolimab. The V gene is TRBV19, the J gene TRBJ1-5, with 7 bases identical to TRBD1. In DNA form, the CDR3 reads TGTGCCAGTAGTACACAGGGGAGTAAGAACAATCAGCCCCAGCATTTT. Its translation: CASSTQGSKNNQPQHF.